Sequencing of this T cell receptor (beta chain) was carried out in a study of blood T cell repertoires in COVID-19. Overall study context: Samples came from the United States, Italy and Spain, spanning acute and convalescent COVID-19.

Using immunoSEQ multiplex PCR, the repertoire was profiled, and TCRdb retains in-frame clones only, with some absent. Among some 500,000 clones listed, over 75% were seen once. The sample was PBMCs or T cells enriched from blood (not recorded which). The sequence was obtained from a woman aged 40 to 49 who had recovered from COVID-19.

The CDR3 bases are TGTGCCAGCAGCTCCACAGGGGTGGATCAGCCCCAGCATTTT. It specifies CASSSTGVDQPQHF. The chain recombines TRBV11-3 with TRBJ1-5; 7 bases are shared with TRBD1. V gave up 4 bases and J gave up 5 bases; unmatched junction bases: 5. The germline V gene encodes CDR1 SGHNT and CDR2 YENEEA. CDR3 length: 14 residues.